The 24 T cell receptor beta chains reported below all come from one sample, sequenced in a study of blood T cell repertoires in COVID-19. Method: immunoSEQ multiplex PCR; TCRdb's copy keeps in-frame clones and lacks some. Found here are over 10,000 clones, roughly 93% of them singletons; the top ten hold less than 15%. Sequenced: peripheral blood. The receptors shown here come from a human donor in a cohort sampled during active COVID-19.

The CDR3 here is CASSQWVGGYNEQFF. Written as DNA, the CDR3 is TGCGCCAGCAGCCAATGGGTTGGGGGGTACAATGAGCAGTTCTTC. This chain links TRBV4-1 with TRBJ2-1; perhaps TRBD2 as D (6 bases). This CDR3 comprises 15 residues. Between the trimmed V and J ends, which lost 2 bases and 4 bases, there was a span of 12 bases. CDR1 is MGHRA and CDR2 is YSYEKL in the germline V gene.

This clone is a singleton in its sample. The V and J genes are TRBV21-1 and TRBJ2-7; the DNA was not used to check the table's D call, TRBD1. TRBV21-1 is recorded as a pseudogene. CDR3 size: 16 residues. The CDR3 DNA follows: TGTGCCAGCAGCAAAGACGGACAGGGAAGATCCTACGAGCAGTACTTC. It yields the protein CASSKDGQGRSYEQYF.

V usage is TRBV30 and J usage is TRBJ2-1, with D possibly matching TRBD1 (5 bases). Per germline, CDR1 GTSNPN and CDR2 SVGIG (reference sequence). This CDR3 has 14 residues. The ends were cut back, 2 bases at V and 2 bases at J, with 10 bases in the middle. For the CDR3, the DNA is TGTGCCTGGAGTCTTAGGGGCGCCTACAATGAGCAGTTCTTC. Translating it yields CAWSLRGAYNEQFF.

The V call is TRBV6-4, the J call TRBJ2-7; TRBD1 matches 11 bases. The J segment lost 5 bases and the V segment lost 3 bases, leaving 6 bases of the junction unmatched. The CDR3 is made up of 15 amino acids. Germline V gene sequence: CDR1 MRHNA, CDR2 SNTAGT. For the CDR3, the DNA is TGTGCCAGCAGTGAGGACAGGGGGCGCTTACACGAGCAGTACTTC. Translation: CASSEDRGRLHEQYF.

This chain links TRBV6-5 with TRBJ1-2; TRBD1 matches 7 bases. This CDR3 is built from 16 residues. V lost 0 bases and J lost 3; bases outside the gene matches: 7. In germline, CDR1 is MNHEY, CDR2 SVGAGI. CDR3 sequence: CASSYSLRGFDYGYTF. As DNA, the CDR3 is TGTGCCAGCAGTTACTCTCTCAGGGGGTTCGACTATGGCTACACCTTC.

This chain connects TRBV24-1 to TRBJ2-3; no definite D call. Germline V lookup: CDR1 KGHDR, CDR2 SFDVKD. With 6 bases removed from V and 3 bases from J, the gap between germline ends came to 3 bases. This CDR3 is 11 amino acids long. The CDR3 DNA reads TGTGCCACCAGTCAGACAGATACGCAGTATTTT. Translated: CATSQTDTQYF.

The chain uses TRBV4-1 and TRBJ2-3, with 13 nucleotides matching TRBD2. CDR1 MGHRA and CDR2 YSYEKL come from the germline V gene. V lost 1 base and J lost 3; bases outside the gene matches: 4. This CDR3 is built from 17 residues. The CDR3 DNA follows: TGCGCCAGCAGCCAAGGAACTAGCGGGGGGGCAACAGATACGCAGTATTTT. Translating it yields CASSQGTSGGATDTQYF.

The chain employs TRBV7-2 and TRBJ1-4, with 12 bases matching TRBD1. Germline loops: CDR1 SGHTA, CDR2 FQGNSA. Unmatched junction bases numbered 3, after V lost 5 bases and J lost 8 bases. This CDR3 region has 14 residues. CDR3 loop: CASSPGQGAEKLFF. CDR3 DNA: TGTGCCAGCAGCCCGGGACAGGGGGCAGAAAAACTGTTTTTT.

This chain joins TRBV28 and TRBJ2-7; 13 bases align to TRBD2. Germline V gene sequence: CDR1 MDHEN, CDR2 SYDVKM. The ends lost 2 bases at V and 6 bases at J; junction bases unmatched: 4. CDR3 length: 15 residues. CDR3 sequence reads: CASSLTSGGASEQYF. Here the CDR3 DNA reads TGTGCCAGCAGTTTAACTAGCGGGGGGGCCTCCGAGCAGTACTTC.

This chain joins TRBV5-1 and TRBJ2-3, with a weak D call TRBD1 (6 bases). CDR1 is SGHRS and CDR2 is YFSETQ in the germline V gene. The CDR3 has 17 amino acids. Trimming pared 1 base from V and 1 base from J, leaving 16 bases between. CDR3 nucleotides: TGCGCCAGCAGCTTGACCCCCCAGACAGGAGGCACAGATACGCAGTATTTT. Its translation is CASSLTPQTGGTDTQYF.

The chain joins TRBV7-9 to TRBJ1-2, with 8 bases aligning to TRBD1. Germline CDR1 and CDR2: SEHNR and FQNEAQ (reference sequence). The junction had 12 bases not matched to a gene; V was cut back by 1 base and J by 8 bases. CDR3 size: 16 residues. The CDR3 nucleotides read TGTGCCAGCAGCTTAGATGGGGACAGGTCCCTCCAAGGCTACACCTTC. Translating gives CASSLDGDRSLQGYTF.

For the CDR3, the DNA is TGTGCCAGCAGCCAAGATGGCGGGGATACGCAGTATTTT. Its protein is CASSQDGGDTQYF. This chain joins TRBV3-1 (or the pseudogene TRBV3-2) and TRBJ2-3, with D possibly matching TRBD2 (5 bases). CDR3 length: 13 amino acids. Trimming took off 0 bases at V and 6 bases at J, with 7 bases between the two ends. Per germline, CDR1 LGHDT and CDR2 YNNKEL (reference sequence).

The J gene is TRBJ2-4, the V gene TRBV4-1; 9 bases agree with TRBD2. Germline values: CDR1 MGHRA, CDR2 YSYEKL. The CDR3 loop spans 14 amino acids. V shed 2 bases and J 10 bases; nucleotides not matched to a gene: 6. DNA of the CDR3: TGCGCCAGCAGCCAATCCGGGACTAGCCAAATTCAGTACTTC. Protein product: CASSQSGTSQIQYF.

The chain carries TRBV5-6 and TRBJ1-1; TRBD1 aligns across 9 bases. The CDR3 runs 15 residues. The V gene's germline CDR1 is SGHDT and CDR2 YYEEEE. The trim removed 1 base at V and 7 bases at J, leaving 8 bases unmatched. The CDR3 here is CASSLRGTGTVEAFF. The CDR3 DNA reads TGTGCCAGCAGCTTGCGCGGGACAGGGACCGTTGAAGCTTTCTTT. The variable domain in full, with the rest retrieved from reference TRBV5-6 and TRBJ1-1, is DAGVTQSPTHLIKTRGQQVTLRCSPKSGHDTVSWYQQALGQGPQFIFQYYEEEERQRGNFPDRFSGHQFPNYSSELNVNALLLGDSALYLCASSLRGTGTVEAFFGQGTRLTVV.

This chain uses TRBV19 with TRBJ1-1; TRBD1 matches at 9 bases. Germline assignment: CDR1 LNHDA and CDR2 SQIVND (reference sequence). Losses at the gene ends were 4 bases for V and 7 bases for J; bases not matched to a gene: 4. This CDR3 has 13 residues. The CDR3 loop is CASSNRGQSEAFF. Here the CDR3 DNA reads TGTGCCAGTAGTAACAGGGGGCAAAGTGAAGCTTTCTTT.

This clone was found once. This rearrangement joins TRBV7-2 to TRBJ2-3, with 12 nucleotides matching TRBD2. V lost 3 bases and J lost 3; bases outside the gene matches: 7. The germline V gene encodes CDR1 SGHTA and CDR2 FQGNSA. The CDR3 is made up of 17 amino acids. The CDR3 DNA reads TGTGCCAGCAGCTTCCGGCTAGCGGGAGGGCCAACAGATACGCAGTATTTT. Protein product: CASSFRLAGGPTDTQYF.

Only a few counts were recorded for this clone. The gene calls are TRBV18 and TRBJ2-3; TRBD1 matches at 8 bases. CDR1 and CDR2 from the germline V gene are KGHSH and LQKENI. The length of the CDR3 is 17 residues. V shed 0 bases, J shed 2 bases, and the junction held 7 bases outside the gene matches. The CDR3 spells CASSPPAGGPHTDTQYF. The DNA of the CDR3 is TGTGCCAGCTCACCACCGGCAGGGGGCCCACACACAGATACGCAGTATTTT.

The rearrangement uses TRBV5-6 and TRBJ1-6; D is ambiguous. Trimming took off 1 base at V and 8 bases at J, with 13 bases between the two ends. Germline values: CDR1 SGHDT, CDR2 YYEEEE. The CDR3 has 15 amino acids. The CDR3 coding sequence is TGTGCCAGCAGCTTGTCACAGCTTCCCTATTCACCCCTCCACTTT. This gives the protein CASSLSQLPYSPLHF.

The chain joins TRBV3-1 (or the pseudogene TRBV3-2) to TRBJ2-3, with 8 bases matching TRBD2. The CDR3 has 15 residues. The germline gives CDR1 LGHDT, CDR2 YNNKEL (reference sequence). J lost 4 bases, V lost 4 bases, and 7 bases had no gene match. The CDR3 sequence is CASSRNAGGPDTQYF. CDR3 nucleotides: TGTGCCAGCAGCCGCAATGCGGGAGGACCAGATACGCAGTATTTT.

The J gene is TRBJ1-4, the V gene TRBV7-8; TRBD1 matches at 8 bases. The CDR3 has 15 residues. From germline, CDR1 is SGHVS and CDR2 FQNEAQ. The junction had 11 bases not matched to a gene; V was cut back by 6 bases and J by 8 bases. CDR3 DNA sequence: TGTGCCAGCAGTTCAACCCCGGACAGGGTCGAAAAACTGTTTTTT. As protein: CASSSTPDRVEKLFF.

The DNA of the CDR3 is TGTGCCAGTAGTATAGGACAGGGGGCGCTGGCCCAGGGCTACAATGAGCAGTTCTTC. Its protein product is CASSIGQGALAQGYNEQFF. The chain combines TRBV19 with TRBJ2-1; 10 positions match TRBD1. The ends lost 1 base at V and 3 bases at J; junction bases unmatched: 12. The CDR3 has 19 amino acids. The germline CDR1 and CDR2 sequences are LNHDA and SQIVND (reference sequence).

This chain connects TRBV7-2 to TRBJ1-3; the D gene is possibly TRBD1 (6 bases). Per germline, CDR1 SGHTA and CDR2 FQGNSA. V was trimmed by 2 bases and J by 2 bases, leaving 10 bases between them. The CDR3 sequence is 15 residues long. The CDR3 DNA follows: TGTGCCAGCAGCTTAACCAGGGGTCCTGGAAACACCATATATTTT. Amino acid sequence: CASSLTRGPGNTIYF.

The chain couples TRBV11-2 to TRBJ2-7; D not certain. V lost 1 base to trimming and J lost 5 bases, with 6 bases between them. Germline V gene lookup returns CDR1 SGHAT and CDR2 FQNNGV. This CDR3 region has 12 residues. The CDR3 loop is CASSLGFNEQYF. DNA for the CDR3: TGTGCCAGCAGCTTAGGTTTTAACGAGCAGTACTTC.

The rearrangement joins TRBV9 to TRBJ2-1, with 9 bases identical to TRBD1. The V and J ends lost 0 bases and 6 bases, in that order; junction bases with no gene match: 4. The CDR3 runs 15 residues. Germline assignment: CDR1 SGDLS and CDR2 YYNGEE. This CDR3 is CASSVGQGGVNEQFF. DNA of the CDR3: TGTGCCAGCAGCGTAGGACAGGGGGGCGTCAATGAGCAGTTCTTC.